Listed here is a single T cell receptor beta chain. This entry belongs to a study of PD-L1 blockade in urothelial cancer. This CDR3 has 13 amino acids. Per germline, CDR1 MNHNS and CDR2 SASEGT. The ends were cut back, 8 bases at V and 7 bases at J, with 15 bases in the middle. TCRdb's copy holds only in-frame clones and misses some; the assay was immunoSEQ multiplex PCR. The table records more than 45,000 clones, around 88% of them present only once. Material: PBMCs, obtained around atezolizumab (anti-PD-L1) treatment. The TCR was taken from a man older than 75 with urothelial cancer. The chain uses TRBV6-1 and TRBJ2-1; D not certain. The CDR3 sequence: CASSLNPRNEQFF. In DNA, the CDR3 is TGTGCCAGCTCCCTAAACCCTCGGAATGAGCAGTTCTTC.